Sequencing of this T cell receptor beta chain was carried out in a study of shared clonotypes between healthy human individuals. Here immunoSEQ multiplex PCR was the method, and the copy in TCRdb shows in-frame clones only, minus some. The table shows about 2.5 million clones, with 80% to 95% occurring only once. V was pared by 0 bases and J by 4 bases, with 11 bases between. Germline values: CDR1 SGHNT, CDR2 YYREEE (reference sequence). The CDR3 contains 15 residues. The chain has TRBV5-4 and TRBJ1-3, with D uncertain. Sequenced material: naive CD4+ T cells from PBMCs. Subset in this sample: CD45RA+ positively selected. The receptor comes from a young man in good health. Some clones in this sample may be carry-over from other donors' samples. The CDR3 region has the DNA TGTGCCAGCAGCTTGGCCGGAGTAAAAGGAAACACCATATATTTT. Translation: CASSLAGVKGNTIYF.